The clone carrying this T cell receptor beta chain turned up a few times. Trimming cost V 0 bases and J 0 bases, with 20 bases left between them. The CDR3 loop spans 19 amino acids. The germline V gene has CDR1 MGHRA and CDR2 YSYEKL. This sample stems from a study of T cell changes during pregnancy in multiple sclerosis. Method: immunoSEQ multiplex PCR; TCRdb's copy keeps in-frame clones and lacks some. The sample consists of roughly 72,000 clones, about 92% of them appearing once. The specimen was CD4+ T cells from peripheral blood mononuclear cells, collected before pregnancy. The sequence derives from a female donor with multiple sclerosis, enrolled in a pregnancy study. The chain recombines TRBV4-1 with TRBJ1-2; D may be TRBD1 (5 bases). The CDR3 DNA is TGCGCCAGCAGCCAAGATAAAATCGGGGGAAACGGAGCTAACTATGGCTACACCTTC. Translated: CASSQDKIGGNGANYGYTF.